This T cell receptor beta chain was retrieved from a study of CD8 T cells in ankylosing spondylitis. Study-level findings and limits: One TCR beta motif, made up of under ten highly homologous variants, appeared characteristic of ankylosing spondylitis blood.

At least ten counts were recorded for this clonotype. Its antigen is unknown. Germline is not matched at one junction end, which may reflect a read error. The length of the CDR3 is 13 residues. CDR1 and CDR2 (germline): SSHAT, FNYEAQ (reference sequence). TCRdb re-analysed the 5' RACE reads in MiXCR, keeping a single row per CDR3 protein. The data contain fewer than 550,000 distinct CDR3 sequences, under 5.5% of them singletons. This chain connects TRBV7-7 to TRBJ1-1, with D unresolved. The clonotype was recovered from a male donor with ankylosing spondylitis. Sequencing was performed on blood, either unsorted or a sorted T cell fraction (not recorded which). CDR3 nucleotides: TGTGCTAGCAGCTTAAGCTCGGGGTCGGAAGCTTTCTTT. Translated, it gives CASSLSSGSEAFF.